The 23 T cell receptor beta chains in this list originate from one sample, sequenced in a study of tumor-infiltrating lymphocytes in primary liver carcinoma. Synthesis of TCR beta cDNA was carried out from 450 to 500 ng total RNA with a constant-region primer. Generation of the TCR beta libraries relied on three nested multiplex PCR rounds using slightly modified ARM-PCR. PCR rounds one and two used TRBV1-TRBV30 forward primers with a C-beta reverse primer for around 11 cycles each. From the multiplex PCR reads, TCRdb called clonotypes with MiXCR, one entry per CDR3 protein. The data show fewer than 80,000 distinct CDR3 sequences, about three quarters seen once. It was from 20-30 mg of unsorted bulk tissue that RNA and DNA were co-extracted. Input material: tumor-adjacent normal liver tissue. These receptors all come from a man aged 40-49 years with primary liver carcinoma and hepatitis B virus infection.

A note on this clonotype: One end of the junction is discordant with germline, which a read error may explain. As DNA, the CDR3 is TGTACCAGTAGCTTTATGGCAGGGGGCCAGTACGAGCAGTACTTC. Amino acid sequence: CTSSFMAGGQYEQYF. The V call is TRBV11-2, the J call TRBJ2-7; 8 bases agree with TRBD1. The CDR3 is 15 residues long. Germline-derived CDR1 and CDR2 are SGHAT and FQNNGV.

Concerning this clonotype: One junction end disagrees with the germline gene, perhaps due to a read error. The V and J genes are TRBV12-3 or TRBV12-4 and TRBJ2-7; a weak D match, TRBD1 (6 bases). The CDR3 runs to 13 residues. The CDR3 region is CASRLLQGYEQYF. The CDR3 region has the DNA TGTGCAAGCAGACTTTTACAGGGTTACGAGCAGTACTTC.

Concerning this clonotype: Possible read error: a much larger clone is one base away. This chain joins TRBV11-1 and TRBJ2-1; 14 bases fit TRBD2. The germline V gene has CDR1 SGHAT and CDR2 FQDESV (reference sequence). CDR3 length: 17 amino acids. In DNA, the CDR3 is TGTGCCAGCAGCCTGGGACTAGCGGGAGAAGTTGACAATAAGCAGTTCTTC. Its protein is CASSLGLAGEVDNKQFF.

In the case of this clonotype: A clone one base away is much larger, so this may be a read error. This chain connects TRBV29-1 to TRBJ1-1; D may be TRBD1 (5 bases). Germline V gene data show CDR1 as SQVTM and CDR2 as ANQGSEA. The CDR3 is 14 residues long. Trimming pared 5 bases from V and 5 bases from J, leaving 18 bases between. The CDR3 here is CSVNSAGSYTEAFF. As DNA, the CDR3 is TGCAGCGTTAATTCGGCAGGGAGTTATACTGAAGCTTTCTTT. The full variable domain, rest sourced from reference TRBV29-1 and TRBJ1-1, is SAVISQKPSRDICQRGTSLTIQCQVDSQVTMMFWYRQQPGQSLTLIATANQGSEATYESGFVIDKFPISRPNLTFSTLTVSNMSPEDSSIYLCSVNSAGSYTEAFFGQGTRLTVV.

With regard to this clonotype: Here the CDR3 omits its conserved ending phenylalanine or tryptophan, so a read error is the likely source. The V call is TRBV5-6, the J call TRBJ1-1, with D uncertain. The length of the CDR3 is 16 residues. V gave up 4 bases and J gave up 10 bases, with 26 bases separating them. Germline values: CDR1 SGHDT, CDR2 YYEEEE. The DNA of the CDR3 is TGTGCCAGCAGCCAGAATCACCCACACGGACGGAAGGGAGCTTTCTTA. Its translation: CASSQNHPHGRKGAFL.

In this sample, this clonotype turned up many times. The V gene is TRBV19, the J gene TRBJ2-1; 7 nucleotides line up with TRBD1. J was trimmed by 15 bases and V by 3 bases; bases with no gene match: 5. Germline V gene lookup returns CDR1 LNHDA and CDR2 SQIVND (reference sequence). This CDR3 has 11 amino acids. DNA for the CDR3: TGTGCCAGTAGTATCGGGGACAGTCCGTTCTTC. It is translated as CASSIGDSPFF. The whole variable domain, remainder taken from reference TRBV19 and TRBJ2-1, is DGGITQSPKYLFRKEGQNVTLSCEQNLNHDAMYWYRQDPGQGLRLIYYSQIVNDFQKGDIAEGYSVSREKKESFPLTVTSAQKNPTAFYLCASSIGDSPFFGPGTRLTVL.

This clonotype was seen many times. The gene calls are TRBV7-9 and TRBJ2-7; no definite D call. Germline V CDR1 and CDR2: SEHNR, FQNEAQ (reference sequence). V lost 2 bases and J 4 bases, leaving 9 bases between the germline ends. This CDR3 has 13 amino acids. CDR3 DNA: TGTGCCAGCAGCTTAAATCAGGCTTACGAGCAGTACTTC. Translated: CASSLNQAYEQYF.

The V and J genes are TRBV29-1 and TRBJ2-1, with D possibly called TRBD1 or TRBD2 (5 bases each). The germline V gene encodes CDR1 SQVTM and CDR2 ANQGSEA. This CDR3 contains 13 residues. V lost 7 bases to trimming and J lost 7 bases, with 17 bases between them. The CDR3 here is CSGRPGEGNEQFF. Written as DNA, the CDR3 is TGCAGCGGTCGGCCAGGTGAGGGGAATGAGCAGTTCTTC.

This clonotype was recorded many times. The chain combines TRBV29-1 with TRBJ2-3; no clear D gene. Germline CDR1 SQVTM, CDR2 ANQGSEA. The CDR3 spans 13 residues. With 4 bases removed from V and 0 bases from J, the gap between germline ends came to 8 bases. CDR3 protein: CSVVRQSTDTQYF. The CDR3 region has the DNA TGCAGCGTTGTTAGGCAGAGCACAGATACGCAGTATTTT.

This clonotype appeared many times. The rearrangement joins TRBV29-1 to TRBJ2-1; D might be TRBD1 (6 bases). CDR1 and CDR2 from the germline V gene are SQVTM and ANQGSEA. The CDR3 extends over 14 amino acids. The V end was cut by 6 bases, the J end by 3 bases, with 15 bases between. The CDR3 region has the DNA TGCAGCGTGGACGAAACAGGGATCTACAATGAGCAGTTCTTC. Its translation: CSVDETGIYNEQFF.

As to this clonotype: No conserved phenylalanine or tryptophan is present at the end of the CDR3, so a read error is the likely explanation. This sequence joins TRBV6-5 and TRBJ2-1; 7 nucleotides align to TRBD1. V shed 5 bases, J shed 3 bases, and the junction held 7 bases outside the gene matches. This CDR3 has 15 amino acids. The V gene's germline CDR1 is MNHEY and CDR2 SVGAGI. CDR3 bases: TGTGCCAGCAGTCACAGGGGCAGCTACTACAATGAGCAGTTCATC. Translating gives CASSHRGSYYNEQFI.

Points on this clonotype: Germline and junction disagree at one end, which may indicate a read error. The chain recombines TRBV29-1 with TRBJ2-2; D possibly matches TRBD1 or TRBD2 (5 bases each). Germline assignment: CDR1 SQVTM and CDR2 ANQGSEA. The CDR3 totals 14 residues. CDR3 sequence: CSVLGPGPTWEQFF. The CDR3 nucleotides are TGCAGCGTCCTCGGTCCGGGACCCACCTGGGAGCAGTTTTTT.

In the case of this clonotype: The germline gene is not matched at one end of the junction; a read error may be the cause. The chain joins TRBV29-1 to TRBJ2-1; TRBD2 matches 7 bases. The CDR3 spans 20 residues. The germline gives CDR1 SQVTM, CDR2 ANQGSEA. The DNA for the CDR3 is TGCAGCGTTGAAGGCGCAGGGCTAGGGCTAGCGGAAGCATCCTACAATGAGCAGTTATTC. Protein: CSVEGAGLGLAEASYNEQLF.

The CDR3 reads CASSLWVGSWMTLKINTQYF. The CDR3 DNA is TGTGCCAGCAGCTTATGGGTTGGATCCTGGATGACCCTAAAGATAAATACGCAGTATTTT. The rearrangement joins TRBV7-8 to TRBJ2-3; D ambiguous. The CDR3 sequence is 20 residues long. Germline CDR1 SGHVS, CDR2 FQNEAQ. V was cut by 2 bases and J by 7 bases, with 31 bases left in between.

The genes are TRBV6-6 and TRBJ2-7, with a tentative D call TRBD2 (5 bases). Germline CDR1 MNHNY, CDR2 SVGAGI (reference sequence). With 5 bases removed from V and 10 bases from J, the gap between germline ends came to 24 bases. This CDR3 region has 15 residues. The CDR3 spells CASSHDAYGNYGQYF. The CDR3 bases are TGTGCCAGCAGTCACGACGCCTACGGGAACTACGGACAGTACTTC.

This clonotype was counted a single time. The junction shows a germline mismatch at one end, possibly a read error. The chain links TRBV11-3 to TRBJ2-7; D remains unclear. The CDR3 extends over 14 amino acids. Germline CDR1 SGHNT, CDR2 YENEEA. CDR3 DNA sequence: TGTGCCAACAGCTTAGGAGCGAGCACCTACGAGCAGTACTTC. It translates to CANSLGASTYEQYF.

To note about this clonotype: A clone one base away is much larger, so this may be a read error. The chain combines TRBV6-5 with TRBJ2-7; 9 bases line up with TRBD1. Trimming at V came to 6 bases and at J to 1 base, leaving 7 bases not matched to a gene. This CDR3 region has 15 residues. CDR1 and CDR2 from the germline V gene are MNHEY and SVGAGI. The CDR3 coding sequence is TGTGCCAGCAGGCCCACAGGGGGCAGGTCCTACGAGCAGTACTTC. Protein sequence: CASRPTGGRSYEQYF.

The sample holds a few counts of this clonotype. Given a much more abundant clone one base away, this may be a read error. This chain connects TRBV11-3 to TRBJ2-7; 7 bases fit TRBD1. Per the germline V gene, CDR1 is SGHNT and CDR2 is YENEEA. This CDR3 spans 13 amino acids. In DNA form, the CDR3 reads TGTACCAGCAGCGTGGGACAGTCCTACGAGCAGTACTTC. It yields the protein CTSSVGQSYEQYF.

As regards this clonotype: A much larger clone differs by one base, so this may be a read error. Because the CDR3 is missing its conserved closing phenylalanine or tryptophan, this is likely a read error. V usage is TRBV4-1 and J usage is TRBJ2-4, with 7 bases matching TRBD1. CDR1 and CDR2 from the germline V gene are MGHRA and YSYEKL. This CDR3 comprises 15 residues. Trimming at V came to 3 bases and at J to 5 bases, leaving 7 bases not matched to a gene. The CDR3 is CASSHGQGTENIQYL. The CDR3 nucleotides read TGCGCCAGCAGCCACGGTCAAGGGACAGAAAACATTCAGTACTTA.

This clonotype came up once. This may be a read error, as it is one base from a much larger clone. The gene calls are TRBV5-1 and TRBJ2-7; 7 nucleotides line up with TRBD2. The CDR3 totals 13 residues. Germline V gene lookup returns CDR1 SGHRS and CDR2 YFSETQ. The CDR3 loop is CANSGDSVYEQYF. In DNA, the CDR3 is TGCGCCAACAGCGGGGACTCAGTATACGAGCAGTACTTC.

The chain carries TRBV6-5 and TRBJ1-1, with TRBD1 matching 7 bases. Looked up from germline, CDR1 is MNHEY and CDR2 is SVGAGI. Germline trimming cut 7 bases from V and 11 bases from J; bases unmatched to any gene: 16. The CDR3 runs to 14 residues. CDR3 bases: TGTGCCAGCAATCCCCCGGACAGGCTGATATGGGCTTTCTTT. Translating it yields CASNPPDRLIWAFF.

Worth noting for this clonotype: Lacking the conserved final phenylalanine or tryptophan, this CDR3 likely reflects a read error. The J gene is TRBJ1-1, the V gene TRBV4-2; D not resolved. Germline lookup yields CDR1 LGHNA and CDR2 YNFKEQ. V was clipped by 1 base and J by 3 bases, with 9 bases between them. This CDR3 region has 14 residues. CDR3 amino acids: CASSQVWVDTEAFY. CDR3 bases: TGTGCCAGCAGCCAAGTCTGGGTAGACACTGAAGCTTTCTAT.

V is TRBV29-1 and J is TRBJ1-1, with 7 bases identical to TRBD1. This CDR3 spans 12 amino acids. Unmatched junction bases numbered 5, after V lost 6 bases and J lost 4 bases. Looked up from germline, CDR1 is SQVTM and CDR2 is ANQGSEA. The CDR3 DNA reads as TGCAGCGTGGTTGACAGGGCCACTGAAGCTTTCTTT. It codes for CSVVDRATEAFF.